This T cell receptor (beta chain) was obtained from a study of T cell responses to AZD1222 COVID-19 vaccine. Study at large: Investigators merged groups given second doses at roughly 4 or roughly 12 weeks.

This clone was counted a single time. Its antigen is unknown. Study conclusions and caveats: Reportedly, close to half of spike-specific TCRs are directed against unmutated variant regions.

There are 12 residues in the CDR3. Trimming took off 7 bases at V and 7 bases at J, with 11 bases between the two ends. Repertoires were generated with immunoSEQ multiplex PCR, while TCRdb's copy carries only in-frame clones and drops some. The repertoire includes around 29,000 clones, 93% of them detected once, and over 8% sits in the top ten. The source is an adult in good health. Sequencing used peripheral blood, obtained on day 0 of AZD1222 vaccination. The chain carries TRBV12-3 or TRBV12-4 and TRBJ2-1, with D unresolved. Here the CDR3 reads CASNTLRNEQFF. The CDR3 nucleotides are TGTGCCAGCAACACGTTACGGAATGAGCAGTTCTTC.